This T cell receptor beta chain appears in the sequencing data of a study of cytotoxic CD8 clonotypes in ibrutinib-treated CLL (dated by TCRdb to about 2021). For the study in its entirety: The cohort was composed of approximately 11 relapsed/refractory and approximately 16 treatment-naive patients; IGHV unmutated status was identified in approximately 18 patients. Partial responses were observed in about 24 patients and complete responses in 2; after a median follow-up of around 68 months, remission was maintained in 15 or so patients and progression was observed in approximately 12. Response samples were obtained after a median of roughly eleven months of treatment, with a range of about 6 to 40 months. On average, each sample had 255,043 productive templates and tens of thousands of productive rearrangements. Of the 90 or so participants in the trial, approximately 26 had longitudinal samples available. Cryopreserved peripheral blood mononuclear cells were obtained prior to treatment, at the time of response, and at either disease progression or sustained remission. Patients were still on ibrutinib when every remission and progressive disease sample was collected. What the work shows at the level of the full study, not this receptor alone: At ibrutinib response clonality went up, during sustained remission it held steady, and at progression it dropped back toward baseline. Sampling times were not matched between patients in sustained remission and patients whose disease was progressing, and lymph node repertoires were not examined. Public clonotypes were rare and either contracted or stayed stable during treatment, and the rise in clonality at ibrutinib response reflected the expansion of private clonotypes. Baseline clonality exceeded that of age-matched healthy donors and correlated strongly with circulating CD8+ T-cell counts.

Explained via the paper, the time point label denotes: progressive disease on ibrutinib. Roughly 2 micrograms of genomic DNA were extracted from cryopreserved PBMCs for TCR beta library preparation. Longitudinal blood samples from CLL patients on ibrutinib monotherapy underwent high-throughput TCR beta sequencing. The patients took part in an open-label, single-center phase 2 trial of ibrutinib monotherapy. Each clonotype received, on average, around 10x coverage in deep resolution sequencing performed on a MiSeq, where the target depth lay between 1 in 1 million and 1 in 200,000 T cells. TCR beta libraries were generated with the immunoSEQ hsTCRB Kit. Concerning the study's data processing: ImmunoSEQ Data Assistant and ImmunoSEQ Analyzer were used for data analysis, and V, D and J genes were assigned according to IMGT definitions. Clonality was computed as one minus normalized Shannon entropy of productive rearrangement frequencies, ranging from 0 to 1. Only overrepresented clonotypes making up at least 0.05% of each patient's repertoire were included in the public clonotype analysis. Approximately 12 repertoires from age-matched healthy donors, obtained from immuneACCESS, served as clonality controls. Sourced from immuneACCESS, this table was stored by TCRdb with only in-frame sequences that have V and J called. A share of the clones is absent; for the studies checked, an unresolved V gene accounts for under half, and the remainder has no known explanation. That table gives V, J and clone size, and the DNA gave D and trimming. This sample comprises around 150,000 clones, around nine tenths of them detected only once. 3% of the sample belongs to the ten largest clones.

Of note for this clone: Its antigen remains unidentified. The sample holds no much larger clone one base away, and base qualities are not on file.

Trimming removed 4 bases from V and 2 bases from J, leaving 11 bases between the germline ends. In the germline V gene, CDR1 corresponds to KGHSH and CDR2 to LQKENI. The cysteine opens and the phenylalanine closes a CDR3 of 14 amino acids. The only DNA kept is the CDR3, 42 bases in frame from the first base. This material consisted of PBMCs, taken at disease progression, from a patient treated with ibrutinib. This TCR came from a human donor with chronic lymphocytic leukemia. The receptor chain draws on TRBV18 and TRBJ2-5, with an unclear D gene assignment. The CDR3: CASSLGWGQETQYF. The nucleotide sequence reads TGTGCCAGCTCACTGGGTTGGGGTCAAGAGACCCAGTACTTC. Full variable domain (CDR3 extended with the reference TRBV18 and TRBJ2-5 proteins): NAGVMQNPRHLVRRRGQEARLRCSPMKGHSHVYWYRQLPEEGLKFMVYLQKENIIDESGMPKERFSAEFPKEGPSILRIQQVVRGDSAAYFCASSLGWGQETQYFGPGTRLLVL.